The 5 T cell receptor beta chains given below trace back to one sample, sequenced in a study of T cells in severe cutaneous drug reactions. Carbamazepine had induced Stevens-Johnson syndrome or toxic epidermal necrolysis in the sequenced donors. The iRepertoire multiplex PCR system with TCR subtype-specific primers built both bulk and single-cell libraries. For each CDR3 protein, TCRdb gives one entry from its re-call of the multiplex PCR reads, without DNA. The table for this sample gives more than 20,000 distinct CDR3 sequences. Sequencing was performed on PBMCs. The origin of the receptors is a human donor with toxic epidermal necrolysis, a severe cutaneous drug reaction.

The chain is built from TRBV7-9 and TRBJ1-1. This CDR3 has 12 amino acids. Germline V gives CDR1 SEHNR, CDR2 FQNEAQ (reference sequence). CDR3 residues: CASSLFGTEAFF.

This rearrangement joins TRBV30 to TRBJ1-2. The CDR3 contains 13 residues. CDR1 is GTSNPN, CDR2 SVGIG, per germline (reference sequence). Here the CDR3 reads CAWSVVSSHGYTF.

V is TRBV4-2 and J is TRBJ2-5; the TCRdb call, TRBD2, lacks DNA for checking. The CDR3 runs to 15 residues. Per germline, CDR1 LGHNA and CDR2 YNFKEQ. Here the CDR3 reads CASSQGGTAEETQYF.

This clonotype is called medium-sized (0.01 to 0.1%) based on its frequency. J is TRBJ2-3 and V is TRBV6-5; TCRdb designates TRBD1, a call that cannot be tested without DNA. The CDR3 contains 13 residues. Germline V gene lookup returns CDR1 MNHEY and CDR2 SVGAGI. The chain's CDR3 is CASSYAGADTQYF.

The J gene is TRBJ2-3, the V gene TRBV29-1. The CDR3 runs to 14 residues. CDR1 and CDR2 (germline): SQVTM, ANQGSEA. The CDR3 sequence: CSVGPAASTDTQYF.